This TCR beta chain was found in a study of cytomegalovirus exposure and HLA in healthy donors. The method was immunoSEQ multiplex PCR; TCRdb's version includes in-frame clones alone and lacks a portion of them. The profile covers tens of thousands of clones, with 90% to 95% appearing a single time and more than 0.65% taken by the ten largest. Trimming took 6 bases from V and 8 from J; bases not matched to a gene: 10. Per the germline V gene, CDR1 is MNHEY and CDR2 is SVGAGI. The CDR3 sequence is 15 residues long. V usage is TRBV6-5 and J usage is TRBJ1-3; TRBD1 agrees at 10 bases. The sequencing sample was made of PBMCs. The TCR was taken from a woman aged 18 to 35 in good health and CMV-seronegative. DNA of the CDR3: TGTGCCAGCAGCCCCCGGGACAGGGGTCTCGACACCATATATTTT. Its translation is CASSPRDRGLDTIYF.